Following are 17 T cell receptor beta chains from one sample sequenced in a study of blood T cell repertoires in COVID-19. The assay was immunoSEQ multiplex PCR, and TCRdb's table has in-frame clones only and misses some. The sample carries about 250,000 clones, around 90% recorded once. Sequencing was performed on peripheral blood. These receptors were taken from an elderly man with acute or convalescent COVID-19.

V usage is TRBV29-1 and J usage is TRBJ2-2, with D perhaps matching TRBD1 (6 bases). The CDR3 spans 15 residues. Germline V CDR1 and CDR2: SQVTM, ANQGSEA. V dropped 7 bases and J dropped 2 bases, with 17 bases sitting between them. CDR3 DNA sequence: TGCAGCGCCTTAACCGGGACATTTAACACCGGGGAGCTGTTTTTT. This encodes CSALTGTFNTGELFF.

The genes are TRBV5-4 and TRBJ2-5, with TRBD1 identical over 7 bases. Germline CDR1 SGHNT, CDR2 YYREEE (reference sequence). Trimming took 0 bases from V and 7 from J; bases not matched to a gene: 3. This CDR3 spans 13 amino acids. In DNA form, the CDR3 reads TGTGCCAGCAGCTTGGGGACAGGTAGGACCCAGTACTTC. It specifies CASSLGTGRTQYF.

This rearrangement joins TRBV6-6 to TRBJ2-2; 10 nucleotides match TRBD1. The J segment lost 4 bases and the V segment lost 6 bases, leaving 11 bases of the junction unmatched. Germline V lookup: CDR1 MNHNY, CDR2 SVGAGI (reference sequence). The CDR3 covers 17 residues. DNA for the CDR3: TGTGCCAGCAGCCGACAGGGGGCGGTTGGTATCACCGGGGAGCTGTTTTTT. It translates to CASSRQGAVGITGELFF.

This rearrangement joins TRBV24-1 to TRBJ2-2, with D maybe TRBD1 (6 bases). This CDR3 has 16 residues. Trimming pared 3 bases from V and 5 bases from J, leaving 15 bases between. Germline lookup yields CDR1 KGHDR and CDR2 SFDVKD. In nucleotides, the CDR3 is TGTGCCACCAGTGATGTTGGGGACACTTCAACCGGGGAGCTGTTTTTT. Translating gives CATSDVGDTSTGELFF.

V usage is TRBV19 and J usage is TRBJ1-5, with D perhaps matching TRBD1 (6 bases). CDR3 length equals 13 residues. The V gene lost 4 bases and the J gene lost 7 bases, with 11 bases spanning the gap. Germline loops: CDR1 LNHDA, CDR2 SQIVND (reference sequence). The CDR3 nucleotides are TGTGCCAGTAGTAGGGGGCGGACGCAGCCCCAGCATTTT. It specifies CASSRGRTQPQHF.

The J gene is TRBJ2-4, the V gene TRBV4-2, with 11 bases fitting TRBD2. The germline CDR1 and CDR2 sequences are LGHNA and YNFKEQ. J lost 0 bases, V lost 2 bases, and 6 bases had no gene match. CDR3 length equals 18 residues. The CDR3 DNA reads TGTGCCAGCAGCCAACCCGGGACTAGCGGACTAGCCAAAAACATTCAGTACTTC. This codes for CASSQPGTSGLAKNIQYF.

The rearrangement uses TRBV5-1 and TRBJ2-1, with 9 bases identical to TRBD1. This CDR3 comprises 15 residues. Germline V gene sequence: CDR1 SGHRS, CDR2 YFSETQ. J lost 8 bases, V lost 2 bases, and 8 bases had no gene match. In DNA form, the CDR3 reads TGCGCCAGCAGCTTATTCCGGGACAGGGTATATGAGCAGTTCTTC. This sequence encodes CASSLFRDRVYEQFF.

This sequence joins TRBV19 and TRBJ1-6; TRBD1 matches at 7 bases. This CDR3 has 16 residues. The germline V gene has CDR1 LNHDA and CDR2 SQIVND (reference sequence). Trimming removed 5 bases from V and 7 bases from J; junction bases left unmatched: 11. In DNA, the CDR3 is TGTGCCAGTAGTGCTCCCCCGGGACAGATAAATTCACCCCTCCACTTT. The encoded protein is CASSAPPGQINSPLHF.

The V and J genes are TRBV5-4 and TRBJ2-5; D gene uncertain. Trimming cost V 2 bases and J 5 bases, with 7 bases left between them. Germline assignment: CDR1 SGHNT and CDR2 YYREEE (reference sequence). The CDR3 contains 12 residues. This chain's CDR3 is CASSFRFETQYF. The DNA for the CDR3 is TGTGCCAGCAGCTTCAGGTTTGAGACCCAGTACTTC.

This clone was counted a few times. This sequence joins TRBV6-5 and TRBJ2-2, with D hard to call. Per the germline V gene, CDR1 is MNHEY and CDR2 is SVGAGI. V dropped 8 bases and J dropped 5 bases, with 12 bases sitting between them. The CDR3 covers 13 residues. CDR3 coding DNA: TGTGCCAGCGAGGCCACTTCTACCGGGGAGCTGTTTTTT. Protein sequence: CASEATSTGELFF.

The rearrangement joins TRBV2 to TRBJ1-5; 7 nucleotides match TRBD1. The CDR3 sequence is 14 residues long. Germline values: CDR1 SNHLY, CDR2 FYNNEI. The V segment lost 4 bases and the J segment 7 bases; nucleotides outside the gene matches: 7. CDR3: CASSGQGVRQPQHF. Here the CDR3 DNA reads TGTGCCAGCAGTGGCCAGGGGGTTCGCCAGCCCCAGCATTTT.

This chain links TRBV6-2 or TRBV6-3 with TRBJ1-2; D might be TRBD1 (6 bases). Germline loops: CDR1 MNHEY, CDR2 SVGEGT. The CDR3 consists of 12 residues. Trimming took 6 bases from V and 6 from J, leaving 11 bases between them. The CDR3: CASSIYRDGYTF. CDR3 DNA sequence: TGTGCCAGCAGCATTTACAGGGATGGCTACACCTTC.

The chain links TRBV6-2 or TRBV6-3 to TRBJ2-2, with TRBD1 matching 7 bases. The V segment lost 8 bases and the J segment 4 bases; nucleotides outside the gene matches: 7. Germline CDR1 is MNHEY and CDR2 is SVGEGT. CDR3 length: 14 residues. CDR3 sequence reads: CASRRDSSTGELFF. DNA for the CDR3: TGTGCCAGCCGCCGGGACAGCAGCACCGGGGAGCTGTTTTTT.

V and J are TRBV6-5 and TRBJ1-2, with D tentatively TRBD1 (6 bases). CDR1 is MNHEY and CDR2 is SVGAGI in the germline V gene. This CDR3 region has 13 residues. The CDR3 coding sequence is TGTGCTACTAAAGGGGGAGCTAACTATGGCTACACCTTC. It encodes CATKGGANYGYTF.

The chain is built from TRBV5-1 and TRBJ1-6, with D possibly TRBD1 on 6 matching bases. Germline CDR1 is SGHRS and CDR2 is YFSETQ. Trimming took 3 bases from V and 8 from J, leaving 24 bases between them. CDR3 size: 18 residues. The CDR3 is CASSSPPGKGGIDSPLHF. The DNA for the CDR3 is TGCGCCAGCAGCTCACCCCCGGGCAAAGGGGGAATTGATTCACCCCTCCACTTT.

To note about this clone: A read error may account for a junction end that differs from germline. The genes are TRBV6-6 and TRBJ1-5; 8 bases line up with TRBD1. Germline V CDR1 and CDR2: MNHNY, SVGAGI (reference sequence). CDR3 length equals 13 residues. In DNA form, the CDR3 reads TGTGCCGGCAGGGGGCAGAGCAATCAGCCCCAGCATTTT. It codes for CAGRGQSNQPQHF.

The chain recombines TRBV19 with TRBJ1-6; TRBD1 matches at 7 bases. CDR3 size: 15 residues. The trim removed 3 bases at V and 6 bases at J, leaving 5 bases unmatched. Looked up from germline, CDR1 is LNHDA and CDR2 is SQIVND (reference sequence). The CDR3, as DNA: TGTGCCAGTAGTATCCAGGGGGTCTTTAATTCACCCCTCCACTTT. Its protein product is CASSIQGVFNSPLHF.